Following are 30 T cell receptor beta chains from one sample sequenced in a study of T cells in Graves' hyperthyroidism and ophthalmopathy. Using RNA transcripts as the source, TCR beta CDR3 regions were amplified. HTBI primers drove first-round RT-PCR of the TCR CDR3. TCRdb reprocessed the multiplex PCR reads with MiXCR, giving one entry per CDR3 protein. This table holds 300,000 to 350,000 distinct CDR3 sequences, about 20% found once. The sequenced sample was blood. Every receptor here comes from a woman in her fifties or sixties with Graves' hyperthyroidism.

J is TRBJ1-1 and V is TRBV7-9; possible D gene TRBD1, 5 bases. Germline loops: CDR1 SEHNR, CDR2 FQNEAQ (reference sequence). This CDR3 comprises 17 residues. V gave up 0 bases and J gave up 4 bases, with 18 bases separating them. CDR3 sequence: CASSLAGSAGWSTEAFF. For the CDR3, the DNA is TGTGCCAGCAGCTTAGCGGGTTCGGCAGGGTGGAGCACTGAAGCTTTCTTT.

In this sample, this clonotype turned up a few times. This chain links TRBV13 with TRBJ2-1; 11 nucleotides agree with TRBD1. The CDR3 consists of 14 residues. With 5 bases clipped from V and 7 bases from J, the junction kept 4 bases outside the gene matches. CDR1 is PRHDT, CDR2 FYEKMQ, per germline (reference sequence). The CDR3 sequence is CASSRDRGRNEQFF. For the CDR3, the DNA is TGTGCCAGCAGCCGGGACAGGGGGAGGAATGAGCAGTTCTTC.

The J gene is TRBJ2-2, the V gene TRBV27; unclear D gene. V lost 2 bases and J lost 6, with 10 bases in between. Per the germline V gene, CDR1 is MNHEY and CDR2 is SMNVEV (reference sequence). The length of the CDR3 is 14 residues. CDR3 sequence reads: CASSLGINAGELFF. The CDR3 nucleotides read TGTGCCAGCAGTTTAGGGATTAACGCCGGGGAGCTGTTTTTT.

There are many counts of this clonotype. V usage is TRBV28 and J usage is TRBJ1-5; 11 bases agree with TRBD1. This CDR3 has 16 amino acids. V gave up 7 bases and J gave up 6 bases; unmatched junction bases: 11. The V gene's germline CDR1 is MDHEN and CDR2 SYDVKM. The CDR3 loop reads CASKGVTGTGGQPQHF. The DNA of the CDR3 is TGTGCCAGCAAGGGGGTTACCGGGACAGGGGGTCAGCCCCAGCATTTT. The variable domain in full, completed from reference TRBV28 and TRBJ1-5, reads DVKVTQSSRYLVKRTGEKVFLECVQDMDHENMFWYRQDPGLGLRLIYFSYDVKMKEKGDIPEGYSVSREKKERFSLILESASTNQTSMYLCASKGVTGTGGQPQHFGDGTRLSIL.

This clonotype was counted only a few times. The gene calls are TRBV18 and TRBJ2-5; tentatively, D is TRBD2 (6 bases). With 4 bases removed from V and 4 bases from J, the gap between germline ends came to 13 bases. Looked up from germline, CDR1 is KGHSH and CDR2 is LQKENI. CDR3 length equals 14 residues. The CDR3 DNA is TGTGCCAGCTCACTGGCGGGAATAGGAGAGACCCAGTACTTC. Its protein product is CASSLAGIGETQYF.

This clonotype has at least ten counts. The chain combines TRBV28 with TRBJ1-6, with D possibly being TRBD1 (5 bases). Per the germline V gene, CDR1 is MDHEN and CDR2 is SYDVKM. The CDR3 has 18 residues. Trimming cost V 2 bases and J 0 bases, with 14 bases left between them. CDR3: CASSLQGVSSSYNSPLHF. CDR3 sequence (DNA): TGTGCCAGCAGTTTACAGGGCGTCAGCAGCTCCTATAATTCACCCCTCCACTTT.

This clonotype was seen a few times. The genes are TRBV18 and TRBJ2-1; tentatively, D is TRBD2 (5 bases). The V gene lost 4 bases and the J gene lost 3 bases, with 19 bases spanning the gap. The CDR3 contains 17 residues. Germline CDR1 KGHSH, CDR2 LQKENI. CDR3: CASSQGSSHLFYNEQFF. CDR3 in DNA: TGTGCCAGCTCACAGGGATCTAGCCACTTATTCTACAATGAGCAGTTCTTC.

The chain employs TRBV2 and TRBJ1-6; TRBD1 agrees at 9 bases. The CDR3 runs to 17 residues. The V gene's germline CDR1 is SNHLY and CDR2 FYNNEI. J lost 8 bases, V lost 7 bases, and 15 bases had no gene match. CDR3 DNA sequence: TGTGCCAGCACCCTTCCCCGAGGACAGGGGTTTGATTCACCCCTCCACTTT. This translates into CASTLPRGQGFDSPLHF.

This clonotype was recorded many times. The chain carries TRBV5-1 and TRBJ2-2, with D unresolved. Germline-derived CDR1 and CDR2 are SGHRS and YFSETQ. The length of the CDR3 is 14 residues. Trimming removed 7 bases at V and 0 bases at J, with 10 bases between. For the CDR3, the DNA is TGCGCCAGCCAGCCGTTCGCGAACACCGGGGAGCTGTTTTTT. Translation: CASQPFANTGELFF. Complete variable domain (other parts from reference TRBV5-1 and TRBJ2-2): KAGVTQTPRYLIKTRGQQVTLSCSPISGHRSVSWYQQTPGQGLQFLFEYFSETQRNKGNFPGRFSGRQFSNSRSEMNVSTLELGDSALYLCASQPFANTGELFFGEGSRLTVL.

This clonotype appeared many times. The junction and the germline gene differ at one end; a read error may be behind it. This rearrangement joins TRBV20-1 to TRBJ2-4; weak D call: TRBD1 (6 bases). The CDR3 is 13 amino acids. The V gene's germline CDR1 is DFQATT and CDR2 SNEGSKA (reference sequence). CDR3 residues: CSVRDTDRNIQYF. As DNA, the CDR3 is TGCAGTGTTAGAGATACGGACAGAAACATTCAGTACTTC.

To note about this clonotype: One base away lies a much larger clone, so this may be a sequencing read error. The V call is TRBV3-1, the J call TRBJ1-3; D remains ambiguous. V was clipped by 2 bases and J by 1 base, with 15 bases between them. Germline V gene data show CDR1 as LGHDT and CDR2 as YNNKEL (reference sequence). The CDR3 covers 17 residues. For the CDR3, the DNA is TGTGCCAGCAGCCAAATACGGGAAACTAAATCTGGAAACACCATATATTTT. Protein sequence: CASSQIRETKSGNTIYF.

This clonotype was seen a few times. The chain employs TRBV13 and TRBJ1-1, with D possibly matching TRBD1 (5 bases). The length of the CDR3 is 15 residues. V lost 2 bases and J lost 5, with 15 bases in between. Looked up from germline, CDR1 is PRHDT and CDR2 is FYEKMQ (reference sequence). CDR3 region: CASSLLAGQKTEAFF. As DNA, the CDR3 is TGTGCCAGCAGCTTATTGGCGGGGCAGAAAACTGAAGCTTTCTTT. Supplemented by reference TRBV13 and TRBJ1-1, the full variable domain reads AAGVIQSPRHLIKEKRETATLKCYPIPRHDTVYWYQQGPGQDPQFLISFYEKMQSDKGSIPDRFSAQQFSDYHSELNMSSLELGDSALYFCASSLLAGQKTEAFFGQGTRLTVV.

This clonotype was detected many times. The chain has TRBV3-1 and TRBJ2-2, with TRBD1 matching over 9 bases. CDR1 LGHDT and CDR2 YNNKEL come from the germline V gene (reference sequence). The CDR3 is 15 residues long. V dropped 4 bases and J dropped 4; count of bases not matched to a gene: 4. The DNA of the CDR3 is TGTGCCAGCAGCCTGGGACAGGGTGGCACCGGGGAGCTGTTTTTT. Translating it yields CASSLGQGGTGELFF.

This clonotype appeared a single time. V usage is TRBV9 and J usage is TRBJ2-1; TRBD2 agrees at 10 bases. The germline V gene encodes CDR1 SGDLS and CDR2 YYNGEE. With V trimmed by 0 bases and J by 7 bases, 7 bases remained unmatched. This CDR3 comprises 16 residues. In DNA form, the CDR3 reads TGTGCCAGCAGCGTAGGTGGAGCGGGAGGGTCGAATGAGCAGTTCTTC. This gives the protein CASSVGGAGGSNEQFF.

This clonotype was seen only a few times. This chain connects TRBV12-3 or TRBV12-4 to TRBJ2-5; the match to TRBD2 covers 9 bases. The junction had 12 bases not matched to a gene; V was cut back by 6 bases and J by 4 bases. The CDR3 has 16 residues. The CDR3 nucleotides read TGTGCCAGCAGAGCCCCCGGGGCGGGGGGGCGAGAGACCCAGTACTTC. This encodes CASRAPGAGGRETQYF.

This clonotype showed up many times. J is TRBJ1-1 and V is TRBV29-1, with a tentative D call TRBD1 (6 bases). CDR1 is SQVTM, CDR2 ANQGSEA, per germline. This CDR3 has 15 amino acids. Deletions cut 3 bases from V and 7 bases from J, with 21 bases between. The DNA for the CDR3 is TGCAGCGTTGATGTGCCAGGGGCCTCCCAAGGTGAAGCTTTCTTT. Protein: CSVDVPGASQGEAFF.

The genes are TRBV6-2 or TRBV6-3 and TRBJ2-3; 7 nucleotides agree with TRBD2. From germline, CDR1 is MNHEY and CDR2 SVGEGT. Trimming took 5 bases from V and 7 from J; bases not matched to a gene: 9. The CDR3 spans 14 residues. The CDR3 DNA reads as TGTGCCAGCAGTCTGCGGGGGACGGGAAATACGCAGTATTTT. Translating it yields CASSLRGTGNTQYF.

The rearrangement joins TRBV4-2 to TRBJ2-3; 7 bases align to TRBD2. After removal of 0 bases from V and 2 bases from J, the junction contained 8 bases not matched to a gene. CDR1 and CDR2 from the germline V gene are LGHNA and YNFKEQ. CDR3 size: 17 residues. The CDR3 DNA reads TGTGCCAGCAGCCAAGATGAACTAGCGAGCCTCACAGATACGCAGTATTTT. Translation gives CASSQDELASLTDTQYF.

This clonotype was observed at least ten times. The chain is built from TRBV14 and TRBJ1-5; 9 bases align to TRBD1. CDR3 length: 15 residues. V lost 1 base to trimming and J lost 6 bases; unmatched junction nucleotides: 4. Germline values: CDR1 SGHDN, CDR2 FVKESK. The CDR3 DNA reads as TGTGCCAGCAGCCAAGGGGGACAGGGTTTTCAGCCCCAGCATTTT. Protein: CASSQGGQGFQPQHF.

This clonotype was seen repeatedly, ten times or more. The genes are TRBV5-1 and TRBJ1-6; weak D call: TRBD1 (6 bases). The CDR3 has 14 residues. V was cut by 3 bases and J by 9 bases, with 13 bases left in between. Germline V gives CDR1 SGHRS, CDR2 YFSETQ. CDR3 protein: CASSSGAVVSPLHF. CDR3 coding DNA: TGCGCCAGCAGCTCGGGGGCAGTGGTTTCACCCCTCCACTTT.

The J gene is TRBJ1-1, the V gene TRBV2; 9 bases are shared with TRBD1. The CDR3 contains 13 residues. Per germline, CDR1 SNHLY and CDR2 FYNNEI. V shed 7 bases, J shed 6 bases, and the junction held 6 bases outside the gene matches. CDR3 nucleotides: TGTGCCAGCACCTCGACAGGGGGGGCTGAAGCTTTCTTT. Translated, it gives CASTSTGGAEAFF.

This clonotype has just a few counts. The chain employs TRBV6-6 and TRBJ1-6; D unresolved. Trimming pared 2 bases from V and 0 bases from J, leaving 8 bases between. Germline CDR1 is MNHNY and CDR2 is SVGAGI (reference sequence). The CDR3 consists of 16 residues. The CDR3 coding sequence is TGTGCCAGCAGTTACAAATCCAGCTCCTATAATTCACCCCTCCACTTT. It yields the protein CASSYKSSSYNSPLHF.

Many counts were recorded for this clonotype. The genes are TRBV12-3 or TRBV12-4 and TRBJ1-1; D perhaps matches TRBD1 (5 bases). The CDR3 has 12 amino acids. V gave up 4 bases and J gave up 12 bases, with 15 bases separating them. The CDR3 DNA is TGTGCCAGCAGTTCACTGGGGGTAAGCCCTTTCTTT. It is translated as CASSSLGVSPFF.

CDR3 protein: CASSLQAGEKFF. Written as DNA, the CDR3 is TGTGCCAGCAGTTTACAAGCGGGGGAGAAGTTCTTC. The chain links TRBV12-3 or TRBV12-4 to TRBJ2-1; the match to TRBD2 covers 8 bases. CDR3 size: 12 residues. With 2 bases clipped from V and 14 bases from J, the junction kept 5 bases outside the gene matches.

With regard to this clonotype: One junction end disagrees with the germline gene, perhaps due to a read error. The chain is built from TRBV12-3 or TRBV12-4 and TRBJ1-4, with a tentative D call TRBD1 (6 bases). This CDR3 has 15 amino acids. CDR3 DNA sequence: TGTGTCAGCAGTTTAGCGCGGGGGCTTGATGAAAAACTGTTTTTT. As protein: CVSSLARGLDEKLFF.

The chain carries TRBV3-1 and TRBJ1-4, with TRBD1 matching 7 bases. Germline V gene data show CDR1 as LGHDT and CDR2 as YNNKEL (reference sequence). This CDR3 contains 14 residues. With V trimmed by 6 bases and J by 5 bases, 6 bases remained unmatched. For the CDR3, the DNA is TGTGCCAGCAGTTCTGACAGGGAGAATGAAAAACTGTTTTTT. Protein sequence: CASSSDRENEKLFF.

The CDR3 DNA follows: TGTGCCAGCAGCTCCTTAGCGGGGGCCCCCAATGAGCAGTTCTTC. It yields the protein CASSSLAGAPNEQFF. This chain uses TRBV11-2 with TRBJ2-1, with 9 bases aligning to TRBD2. V shed 4 bases, J shed 6 bases, and the junction held 7 bases outside the gene matches. CDR3 length: 15 amino acids. The V gene's germline CDR1 is SGHAT and CDR2 FQNNGV.

This rearrangement joins TRBV30 to TRBJ2-5; D is unresolved. Germline V lookup: CDR1 GTSNPN, CDR2 SVGIG (reference sequence). The CDR3 contains 15 residues. Trimming removed 2 bases at V and 5 bases at J, with 18 bases between. The DNA for the CDR3 is TGTGCCTGGAGTAGTCCTGCCCTCCAAGAGGAGACCCAGTACTTC. This encodes CAWSSPALQEETQYF.

The chain carries TRBV10-1 and TRBJ1-1; D might be TRBD1 (6 bases). This CDR3 region has 14 residues. V shed 6 bases and J shed 5 bases, with 16 bases lying between them. Germline V lookup: CDR1 WNHNN, CDR2 SYGVQD (reference sequence). The CDR3 is CASSYDRYATEAFF. The CDR3 DNA follows: TGCGCCAGCAGCTACGACAGGTACGCGACTGAAGCTTTCTTT.

This sequence joins TRBV6-1 and TRBJ2-4, with D possibly TRBD1 on 6 matching bases. The CDR3 is 14 amino acids. The germline V gene has CDR1 MNHNS and CDR2 SASEGT. Deletions cut 6 bases from V and 5 bases from J, with 14 bases between. The CDR3 loop is CASRRTGSQNIQYF. In nucleotides, the CDR3 is TGTGCCAGCAGACGAACAGGGTCCCAAAACATTCAGTACTTC.